This T cell receptor (beta chain) was captured in a study of regulatory T cells in long-lasting Graves disease. Noted time point: newly diagnosed GD, antithyroid drugs for less than 3 months. The TCR library was made from RNA that had been extracted from PBMCs in TRIzol. The CDR3 has 15 amino acids. In germline, CDR1 is SGHDN, CDR2 FVKESK. Trimming removed 4 bases from V and 6 bases from J; junction bases left unmatched: 10. To make TCR beta libraries, researchers used iRepertoire HTBI primers and Arm-PCR of CDR3 regions. A single record per CDR3 protein comes from TCRdb applying MiXCR to the multiplex PCR reads. This table holds over 450,000 distinct CDR3 sequences, approximately 12% found once. This clonotype was seen at least ten times. Another study also made use of these data, one on T cells in Graves' hyperthyroidism and ophthalmopathy.

The sequence derives from a woman aged 25-40 years with Graves disease. The chain uses TRBV14 and TRBJ1-1, with 8 positions matching TRBD1. Sequencing was performed on peripheral blood mononuclear cells (PBMCs), taken at new diagnosis, from a patient treated with antithyroid drugs. The CDR3 DNA is TGTGCCAGCAGCCTTCTGGACAGGGCATTCGCTGAAGCTTTCTTT. It codes for CASSLLDRAFAEAFF.